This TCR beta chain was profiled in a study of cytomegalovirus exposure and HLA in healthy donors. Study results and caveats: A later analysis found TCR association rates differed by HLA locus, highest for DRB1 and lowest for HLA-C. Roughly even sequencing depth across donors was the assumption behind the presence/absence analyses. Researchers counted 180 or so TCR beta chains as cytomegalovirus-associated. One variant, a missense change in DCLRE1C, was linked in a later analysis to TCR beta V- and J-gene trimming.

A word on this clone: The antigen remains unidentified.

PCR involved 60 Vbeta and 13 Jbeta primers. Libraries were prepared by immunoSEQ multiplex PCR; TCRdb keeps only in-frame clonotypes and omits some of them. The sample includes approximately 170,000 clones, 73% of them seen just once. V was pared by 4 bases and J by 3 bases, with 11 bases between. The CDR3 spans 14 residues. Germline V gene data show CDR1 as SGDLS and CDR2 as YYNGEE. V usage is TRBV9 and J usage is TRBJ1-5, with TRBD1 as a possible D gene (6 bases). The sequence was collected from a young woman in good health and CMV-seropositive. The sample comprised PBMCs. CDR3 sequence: CASSTRTDNQPQHF. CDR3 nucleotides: TGTGCCAGCAGCACACGGACAGACAATCAGCCCCAGCATTTT.